A selection of T cell receptor beta chains follows, all from one sample in a study of T cell responses to AZD1222 COVID-19 vaccine. Method: immunoSEQ multiplex PCR; TCRdb's copy keeps in-frame clones and lacks some. The sample contains around 110,000 clones, around 85% of which appear only once. The starting material was peripheral blood, obtained on day 0 of MenACWY control vaccination. The source is an adult in good health. Both conserved end residues are part of each CDR3. D genes are given only for firm matches. Size is omitted from some rows. Given values are once, few, many or a class for expanded clones.

CDR3: CASTTSGGVWGPYEQYF
DNA: TGTGCCAGCACGACTAGCGGGGGTGTTTGGGGCCCCTACGAGCAGTACTTC
size: .
V: TRBV27
J: TRBJ2-7
D: TRBD2

CDR3: CATSSRVNTEAFF
DNA: TGTGCCACCAGCAGCAGGGTGAACACTGAAGCTTTCTTT
size: .
V: TRBV15
J: TRBJ1-1
D: .

CDR3: CASSLNRERPQHF
DNA: TGTGCCAGCAGTTTAAACAGGGAGCGGCCCCAGCATTTT
size: .
V: TRBV27
J: TRBJ1-5
D: .

CDR3: CASSRQGNGNEKLFF
DNA: TGTGCCAGCAGTCGTCAGGGAAACGGTAATGAAAAACTGTTTTTT
size: once
V: TRBV2
J: TRBJ1-4
D: .

CDR3: CASSLGQTTTYEQYF
DNA: TGCGCCAGCAGCTTGGGGCAGACTACGACCTACGAGCAGTACTTC
size: .
V: TRBV5-1
J: TRBJ2-7
D: .

CDR3: CASRPRDSLYQETQYF
DNA: TGTGCCAGCAGGCCGCGGGACAGCTTGTACCAAGAGACCCAGTACTTC
size: .
V: TRBV27
J: TRBJ2-5
D: .

CDR3: CASSQDRGTEAFF
DNA: TGTGCCAGCAGCCAGGACAGGGGGACTGAAGCTTTCTTT
size: once
V: TRBV16
J: TRBJ1-1
D: TRBD1

CDR3: CASSREGTGTGGINTEAFF
DNA: TGTGCCAGTAGTAGAGAGGGAACCGGGACAGGGGGTATTAACACTGAAGCTTTCTTT
size: .
V: TRBV19
J: TRBJ1-1
D: TRBD1

CDR3: CAWSVRQGVVPQHF
DNA: TGTGCCTGGAGTGTAAGGCAGGGGGTAGTTCCCCAGCATTTT
size: .
V: TRBV30
J: TRBJ1-5
D: TRBD1

CDR3: CASKPTGSNEKLFF
DNA: TGTGCCAGCAAACCGACAGGTTCTAATGAAAAACTGTTTTTT
size: .
V: TRBV6-5
J: TRBJ1-4
D: .

CDR3: CASSPLLLAGATDTQYF
DNA: TGTGCCAGCAGTCCTCTCCTACTAGCGGGAGCCACAGATACGCAGTATTTT
size: .
V: TRBV28
J: TRBJ2-3
D: TRBD2

CDR3: CASSHSPRQGRTYNEQFF
DNA: TGTGCCAGCAGCCACTCACCCCGACAGGGGCGGACCTACAATGAGCAGTTCTTC
size: .
V: TRBV3-1/TRBV3-2
J: TRBJ2-1
D: TRBD1

CDR3: CASSLGMTANQPQHF
DNA: TGTGCCAGCAGCTTGGGGATGACAGCAAATCAGCCCCAGCATTTT
size: .
V: TRBV5-6
J: TRBJ1-5
D: .

CDR3: CASSQDRPGGDTQYF
DNA: TGTGCCAGCAGCCAAGATAGGCCGGGGGGAGATACGCAGTATTTT
size: .
V: TRBV3-1/TRBV3-2
J: TRBJ2-3
D: TRBD2

CDR3: CASRGQGGNEKLFF
DNA: TGTGCCAGTAGAGGACAGGGAGGTAATGAAAAACTGTTTTTT
size: once
V: TRBV19
J: TRBJ1-4
D: TRBD1

CDR3: CASSPVSETQYF
DNA: TGTGCCAGCAGCCCCGTAAGTGAGACCCAGTACTTC
size: .
V: TRBV7-9
J: TRBJ2-5
D: .